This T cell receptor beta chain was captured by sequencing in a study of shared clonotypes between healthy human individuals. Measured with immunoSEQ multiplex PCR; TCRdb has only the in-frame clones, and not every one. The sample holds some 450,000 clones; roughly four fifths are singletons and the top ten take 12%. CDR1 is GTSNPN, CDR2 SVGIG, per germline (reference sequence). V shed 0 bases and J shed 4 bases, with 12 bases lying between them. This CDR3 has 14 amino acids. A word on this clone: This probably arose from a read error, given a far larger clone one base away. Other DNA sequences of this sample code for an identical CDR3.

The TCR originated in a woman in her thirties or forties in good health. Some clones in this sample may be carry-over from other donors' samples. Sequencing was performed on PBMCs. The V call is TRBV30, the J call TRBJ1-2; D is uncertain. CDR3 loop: CAWSVRPSFYGYTF. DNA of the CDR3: TGTGCCTGGAGTGTCCGGCCTTCCTTCTATGGCTACACCTTC.